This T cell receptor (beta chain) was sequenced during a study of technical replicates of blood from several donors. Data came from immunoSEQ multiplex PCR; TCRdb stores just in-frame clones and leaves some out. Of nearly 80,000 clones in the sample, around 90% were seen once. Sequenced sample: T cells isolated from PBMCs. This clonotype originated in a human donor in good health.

CDR3 protein: CASSHRQGASGTEAFF. The CDR3 DNA reads as TGCGCCAGCAGCCATAGACAGGGGGCAAGCGGCACTGAAGCTTTCTTT. The V and J genes are TRBV4-1 and TRBJ1-1, with 10 bases fitting TRBD1. The CDR3 sequence is 16 residues long. Germline V gene data show CDR1 as MGHRA and CDR2 as YSYEKL. V lost 3 bases to trimming and J lost 4 bases; unmatched junction nucleotides: 8.